This T cell receptor beta chain was documented in a study of blood T cell repertoires in COVID-19. V lost 2 bases and J lost 7, with 6 bases in between. The CDR3 consists of 12 residues. The V gene's germline CDR1 is GTSNPN and CDR2 SVGIG (reference sequence). Produced via immunoSEQ multiplex PCR; TCRdb's table is partial and in-frame only. The repertoire includes about 140,000 clones, 70% to 80% of them detected once, and over 15% sits in the top ten. Sample: peripheral blood. This receptor was taken from a man aged 45 to 65 with acute or convalescent COVID-19. The V and J genes are TRBV30 and TRBJ1-6; D remains ambiguous. DNA for the CDR3: TGTGCCTGGAGTCAACAGAATTCACCCCTCCACTTT. As protein: CAWSQQNSPLHF.